This paragraph reports one TCR beta chain. TCRdb re-called the RT-PCR reads through MiXCR, storing one row per CDR3 protein. In the table there are 150,000 to 250,000 distinct CDR3 sequences, roughly 40% of which are singletons. The germline gives CDR1 SGHRS, CDR2 YFSETQ. Trimming stripped 4 bases from V and 6 bases from J, with 14 bases between. The CDR3 runs to 14 residues. This record comes from a study of patients and donors after allogeneic stem cell transplantation. The TCR comes from a human donor who was either an allogeneic HSCT recipient or a stem cell or donor lymphocyte infusion donor (not recorded which). It is not recorded whose cells these are; they may come from a transplant donor. Sequenced sample: blood, either unsorted or a sorted T cell fraction (not recorded which). V is TRBV5-1 and J is TRBJ1-5, with D maybe TRBD1 (6 bases). CDR3 residues: CASSPGGLSQPQHF. The DNA of the CDR3 is TGCGCCAGCAGCCCCGGGGGGCTGAGTCAGCCCCAGCATTTT.